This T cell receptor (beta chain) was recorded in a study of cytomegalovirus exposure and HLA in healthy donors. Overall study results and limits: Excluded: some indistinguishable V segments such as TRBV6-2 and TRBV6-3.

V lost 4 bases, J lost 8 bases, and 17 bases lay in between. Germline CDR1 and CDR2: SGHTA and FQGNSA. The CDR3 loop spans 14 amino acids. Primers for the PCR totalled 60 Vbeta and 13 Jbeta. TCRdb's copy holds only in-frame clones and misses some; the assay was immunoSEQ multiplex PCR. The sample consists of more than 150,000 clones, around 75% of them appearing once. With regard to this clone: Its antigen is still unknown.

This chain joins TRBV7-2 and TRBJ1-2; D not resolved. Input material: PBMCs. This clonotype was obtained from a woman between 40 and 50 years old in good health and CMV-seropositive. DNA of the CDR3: TGTGCCAGCAGCTCACAATGGGCCGGCCCAGGCTACACCTTC. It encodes CASSSQWAGPGYTF.